What follows are 6 T cell receptor beta chains derived from one specimen sequenced in a study of T cells in Graves' hyperthyroidism and ophthalmopathy. RNA transcripts gave rise to amplified TCR beta CDR3 regions. RT-PCR in the first round (using the HTBI primer set) targeted the TCR CDR3. TCRdb independently ran MiXCR on the multiplex PCR reads; one entry per CDR3 protein. The table includes about 640,000 distinct CDR3 sequences, 20% to 25% detected once. The sequenced sample consisted of blood. Every receptor here comes from a young man with Graves' ophthalmopathy.

The chain employs TRBV2 and TRBJ2-7; tentative D call: TRBD2 (6 bases). CDR3 size: 12 residues. Germline CDR1 and CDR2: SNHLY and FYNNEI. Trimming took 3 bases from V and 7 from J, leaving 10 bases between them. CDR3 protein: CASSDGGLEQYF. Written as DNA, the CDR3 is TGTGCCAGCAGTGACGGGGGACTGGAGCAGTACTTC.

This clonotype was counted many times. The rearrangement joins TRBV18 to TRBJ1-2; possible D gene TRBD1, 6 bases. This CDR3 is built from 14 residues. Per the germline V gene, CDR1 is KGHSH and CDR2 is LQKENI. V shed 6 bases and J shed 6 bases, with 17 bases lying between them. CDR3 coding DNA: TGTGCCAGCTCCTACCAGGGGTTCTCAGATGGCTACACCTTC. Amino acids: CASSYQGFSDGYTF.

This clonotype was detected only a few times. V is TRBV6-5 and J is TRBJ2-2, with TRBD2 identical over 9 bases. The germline V gene encodes CDR1 MNHEY and CDR2 SVGAGI. The V and J ends lost 4 bases and 5 bases, in that order; junction bases with no gene match: 8. This CDR3 comprises 16 residues. The chain's CDR3 is CASSWGGRAATGELFF. The DNA for the CDR3 is TGTGCCAGCAGTTGGGGCGGGAGGGCCGCTACCGGGGAGCTGTTTTTT.

This chain uses TRBV11-2 with TRBJ2-2, with TRBD2 matching 9 bases. The CDR3 has 14 residues. Looked up from germline, CDR1 is SGHAT and CDR2 is FQNNGV. V lost 5 bases, J lost 6 bases, and 4 bases stayed unmatched. The CDR3 sequence is CASSIAGEPGELFF. The CDR3 coding sequence is TGTGCCAGCAGCATAGCGGGAGAACCCGGGGAGCTGTTTTTT.

The V and J genes are TRBV6-1 and TRBJ2-3; a possible D gene is TRBD2 (6 bases). Germline loops: CDR1 MNHNS, CDR2 SASEGT. V was shortened by 8 bases and J by 3 bases, with 15 bases between the two germline ends. The CDR3 spans 14 residues. Here the CDR3 reads CASGSGRATDTQYF. The CDR3 DNA follows: TGTGCCAGCGGTAGCGGACGGGCGACAGATACGCAGTATTTT.

The sample holds many counts of this clonotype. The chain has TRBV18 and TRBJ1-2; 7 bases map to TRBD1. Germline CDR1 KGHSH, CDR2 LQKENI. V was clipped by 5 bases and J by 2 bases; unmatched bases: 5. The CDR3 runs to 14 residues. CDR3 sequence (DNA): TGTGCCAGCTCAATCGGGACAGACAACTATGGCTACACCTTC. Its translation is CASSIGTDNYGYTF.